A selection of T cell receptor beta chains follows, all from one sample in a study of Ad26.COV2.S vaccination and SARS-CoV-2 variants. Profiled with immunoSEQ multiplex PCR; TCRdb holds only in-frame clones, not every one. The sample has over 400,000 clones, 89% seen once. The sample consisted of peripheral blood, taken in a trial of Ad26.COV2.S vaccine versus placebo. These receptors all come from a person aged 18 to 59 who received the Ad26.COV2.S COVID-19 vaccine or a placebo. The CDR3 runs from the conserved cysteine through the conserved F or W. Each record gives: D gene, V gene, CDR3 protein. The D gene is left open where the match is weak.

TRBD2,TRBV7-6,CASAMTLAGGSDTQYF
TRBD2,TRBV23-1,CASSQSWQRENQQYF
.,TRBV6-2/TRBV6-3,CASSYSAGIFDTGELFF
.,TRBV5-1,CASSLVQGYNEQFF
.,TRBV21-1,CASSKVCGRADSGANVLTF
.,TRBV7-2,CASSLSVNTGELFF
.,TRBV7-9,CASSLGTANEKLFF
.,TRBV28,CASSFEPDTQYF
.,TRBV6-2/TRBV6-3,CASSYSSMGTDTQYF
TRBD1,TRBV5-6,CASSLRTGIYYEQYF
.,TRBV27,CASSLPGFPLHF
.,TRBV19,CASSTLQGGKATEAFF
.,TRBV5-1,CASSPLAGSRAKNIQYF
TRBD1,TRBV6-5,CASRRGGGGNGYTF
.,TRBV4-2,CASSGGRNTEAFF
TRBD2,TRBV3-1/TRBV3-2,CASSYLLAGVEQFF
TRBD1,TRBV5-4,CASSLRTGAYNEQFF
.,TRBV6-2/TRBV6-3,CASSYTHAGRPGAGPEAFF
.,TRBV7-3,CASSPGQSTDTQYF
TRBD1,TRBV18,CASSPLGQGVILRINNEQFF
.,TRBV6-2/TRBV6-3,CASSYMKGLGTGELFF
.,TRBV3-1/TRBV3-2,CASSQGGGVRPYNEQFF
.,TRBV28,CASSLETGADTEAFF
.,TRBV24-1,CATSAWGDTEAFF
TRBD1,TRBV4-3,CASSPRGSSSGNTIYF
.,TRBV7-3,CASSFSDGTEAFF
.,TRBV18,CASSPRITEYTEAFF
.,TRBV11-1,CASSRRGFETQYF
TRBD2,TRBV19,CASSTSGSAREQFF
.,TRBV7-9,CASSSGQSPTGELFF
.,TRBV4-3,CASSQVGLANTGELFF
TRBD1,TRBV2,CASRAYRGMVTKETQYF
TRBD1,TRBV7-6,CASSLGTGDSPLHF
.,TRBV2,CASGASGTPNTEAFF
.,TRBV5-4,CASSGGNTDTQYF
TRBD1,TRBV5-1,CASSGNPGGKGTEAFF
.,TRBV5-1,CASSLALGEGEQFF
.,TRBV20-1,CSARYRAGYTF
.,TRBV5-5,CASSPEPLDYEQYF
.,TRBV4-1,CASSWTSNQPQHF
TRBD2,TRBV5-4,CASRLGLAGGPGTDTQYF